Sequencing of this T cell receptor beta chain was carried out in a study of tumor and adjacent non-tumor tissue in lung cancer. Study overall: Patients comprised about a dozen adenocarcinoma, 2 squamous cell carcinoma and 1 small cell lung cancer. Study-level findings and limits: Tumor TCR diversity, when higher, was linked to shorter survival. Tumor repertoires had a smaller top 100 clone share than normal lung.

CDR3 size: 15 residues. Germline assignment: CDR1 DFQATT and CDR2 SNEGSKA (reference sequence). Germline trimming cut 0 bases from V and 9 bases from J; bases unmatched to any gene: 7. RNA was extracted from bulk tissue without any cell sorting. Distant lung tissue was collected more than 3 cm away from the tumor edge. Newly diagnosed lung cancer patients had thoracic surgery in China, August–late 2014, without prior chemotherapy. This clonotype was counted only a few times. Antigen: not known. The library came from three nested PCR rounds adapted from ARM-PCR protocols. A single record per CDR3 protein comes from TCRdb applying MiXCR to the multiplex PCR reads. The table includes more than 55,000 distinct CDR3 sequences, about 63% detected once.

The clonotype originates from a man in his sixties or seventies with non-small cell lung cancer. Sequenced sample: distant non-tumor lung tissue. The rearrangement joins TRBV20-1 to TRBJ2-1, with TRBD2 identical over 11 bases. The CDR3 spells CSARDLLAGGSEQFF. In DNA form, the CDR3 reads TGCAGTGCTAGAGATCTGCTAGCGGGAGGAAGTGAGCAGTTCTTC.